This T cell receptor beta chain appears in the sequencing data of a study of early T cells in non-severe SARS-CoV-2 infection. Study summary: With bulk RNA from unsorted whole blood as input, sequencing yielded unpaired chains.

This clonotype was recorded at least ten times. V dropped 5 bases and J dropped 3 bases, with 11 bases sitting between them. Germline lookup yields CDR1 SQVTM and CDR2 ANQGSEA. This CDR3 has 12 residues. Attached unique molecular identifiers marked individual cDNA molecules. TCRdb reprocessed the 5' RACE reads via MiXCR and lists one record per CDR3 protein. The profile shows some 30,000 distinct CDR3 sequences, roughly 4.5% of them singletons. The rearrangement links TRBV29-1 to TRBJ2-7; D is undetermined. Sequenced input: whole blood. The source is an adult who was a healthcare worker with PCR-confirmed SARS-CoV-2 infection or an uninfected control (not recorded which). CDR3 coding DNA: TGCAGCGTTTGGAACAGAAACTACGAGCAGTACTTC. Amino acid sequence: CSVWNRNYEQYF.